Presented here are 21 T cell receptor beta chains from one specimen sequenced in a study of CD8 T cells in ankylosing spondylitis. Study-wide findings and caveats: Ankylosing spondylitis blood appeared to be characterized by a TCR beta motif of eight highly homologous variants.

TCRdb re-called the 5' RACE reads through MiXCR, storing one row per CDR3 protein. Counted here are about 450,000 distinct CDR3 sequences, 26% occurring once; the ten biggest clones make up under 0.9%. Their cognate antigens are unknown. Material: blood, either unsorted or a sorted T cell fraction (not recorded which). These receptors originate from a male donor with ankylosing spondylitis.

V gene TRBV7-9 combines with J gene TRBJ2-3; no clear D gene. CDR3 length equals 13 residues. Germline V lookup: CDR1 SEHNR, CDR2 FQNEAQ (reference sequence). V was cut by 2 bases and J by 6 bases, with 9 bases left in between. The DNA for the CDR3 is TGTGCCAGCAGCTTATCCGGGTACGATACGCAGTATTTT. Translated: CASSLSGYDTQYF.

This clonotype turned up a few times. CDR3 in amino acids: CASSGLTGVSSEELFF. DNA of the CDR3: TGTGCCAGCAGCGGATTGACAGGGGTTTCAAGTGAGGAGCTGTTTTTT. V gene TRBV5-5 combines with J gene TRBJ2-2, with 8 bases lining up with TRBD1. The CDR3 sequence is 16 residues long. Germline V CDR1 and CDR2: SGHKS, YYEKEE (reference sequence). Trimming at V came to 4 bases and at J to 10 bases, leaving 15 bases not matched to a gene.

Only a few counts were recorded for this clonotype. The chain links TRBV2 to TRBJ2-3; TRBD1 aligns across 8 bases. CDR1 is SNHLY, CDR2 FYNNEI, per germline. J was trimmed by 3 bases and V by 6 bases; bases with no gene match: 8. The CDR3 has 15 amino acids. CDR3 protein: CASSRRGRTTDTQYF. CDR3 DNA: TGTGCCAGCAGCCGCAGGGGGCGGACGACAGATACGCAGTATTTT.

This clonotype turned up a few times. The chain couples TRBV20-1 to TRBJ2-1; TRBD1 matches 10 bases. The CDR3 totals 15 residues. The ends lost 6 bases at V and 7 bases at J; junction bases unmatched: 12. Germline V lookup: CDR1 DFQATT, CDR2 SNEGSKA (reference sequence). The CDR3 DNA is TGCAGTGCAATAGGGGGGACAGGGGAATGGAATGAGCAGTTCTTC. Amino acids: CSAIGGTGEWNEQFF.

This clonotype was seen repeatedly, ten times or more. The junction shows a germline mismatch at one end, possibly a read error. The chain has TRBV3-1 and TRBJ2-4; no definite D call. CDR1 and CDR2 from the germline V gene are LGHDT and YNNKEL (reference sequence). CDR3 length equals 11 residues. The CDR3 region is CASSQDGGLNF. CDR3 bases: TGTGCCAGCAGCCAAGATGGTGGGCTTAACTTC.

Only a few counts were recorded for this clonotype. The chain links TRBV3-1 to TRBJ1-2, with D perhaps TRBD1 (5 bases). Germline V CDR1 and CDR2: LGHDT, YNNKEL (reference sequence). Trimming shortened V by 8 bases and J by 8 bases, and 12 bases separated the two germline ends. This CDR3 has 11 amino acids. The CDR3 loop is CASGTETGYTF. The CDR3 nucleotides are TGTGCCAGCGGGACGGAGACGGGCTACACCTTC.

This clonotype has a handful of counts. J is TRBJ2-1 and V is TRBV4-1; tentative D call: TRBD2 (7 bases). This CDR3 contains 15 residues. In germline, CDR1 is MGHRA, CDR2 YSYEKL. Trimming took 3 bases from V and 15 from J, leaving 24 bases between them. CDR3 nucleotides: TGCGCCAGCAGCCATCCTCCAGGGGCGGGAGACCAACCGTTCTTC. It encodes CASSHPPGAGDQPFF.

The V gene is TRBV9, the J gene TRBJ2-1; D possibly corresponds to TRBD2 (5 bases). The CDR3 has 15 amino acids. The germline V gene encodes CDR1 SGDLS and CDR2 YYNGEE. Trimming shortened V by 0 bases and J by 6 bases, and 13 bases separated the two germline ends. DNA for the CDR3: TGTGCCAGCAGCGTAGTAAGCGGACCCCCCAATGAGCAGTTCTTC. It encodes CASSVVSGPPNEQFF.

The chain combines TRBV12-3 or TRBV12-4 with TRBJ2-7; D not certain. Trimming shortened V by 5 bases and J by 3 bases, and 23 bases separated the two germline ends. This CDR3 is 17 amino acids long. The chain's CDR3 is CASSPRVDAPKIYEQYV. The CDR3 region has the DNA TGTGCCAGCAGTCCAAGGGTAGATGCCCCGAAAATCTACGAGCAGTACGTC.

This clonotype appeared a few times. The CDR3, as DNA: TGTGCCATCACCCAGGACTCGAGCACAGATACGCAGTATTTT. Translation: CAITQDSSTDTQYF. V is TRBV10-3 and J is TRBJ2-3; D is possibly TRBD2 (5 bases). Per the germline V gene, CDR1 is ENHRY and CDR2 is SYGVKD. The CDR3 is 14 residues long. V was clipped by 7 bases and J by 0 bases, with 11 bases between them.

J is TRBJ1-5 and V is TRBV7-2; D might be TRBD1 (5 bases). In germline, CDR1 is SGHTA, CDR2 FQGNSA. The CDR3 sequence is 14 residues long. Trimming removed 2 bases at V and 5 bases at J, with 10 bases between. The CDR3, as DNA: TGTGCCAGCAGCTTATACGGAGGGGATCAGCCCCAGCATTTT. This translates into CASSLYGGDQPQHF. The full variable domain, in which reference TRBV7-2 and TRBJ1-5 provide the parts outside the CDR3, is GAGVSQSPSNKVTEKGKDVELRCDPISGHTALYWYRQSLGQGLEFLIYFQGNSAPDKSGLPSDRFSAERTGGSVSTLTIQRTQQEDSAVYLCASSLYGGDQPQHFGDGTRLSIL.

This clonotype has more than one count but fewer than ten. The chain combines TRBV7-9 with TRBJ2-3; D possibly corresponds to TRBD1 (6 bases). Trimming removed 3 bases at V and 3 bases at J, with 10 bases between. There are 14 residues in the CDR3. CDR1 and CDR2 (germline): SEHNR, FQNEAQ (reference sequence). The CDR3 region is CASSFTGQTDTQYF. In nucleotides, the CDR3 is TGTGCCAGCAGCTTCACAGGGCAGACAGATACGCAGTATTTT.

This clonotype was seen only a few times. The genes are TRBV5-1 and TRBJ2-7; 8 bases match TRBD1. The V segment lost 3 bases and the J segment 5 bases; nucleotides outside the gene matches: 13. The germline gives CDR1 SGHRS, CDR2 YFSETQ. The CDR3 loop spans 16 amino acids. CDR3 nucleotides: TGCGCCAGCAGCTGGACCGCTCAGGGGGCGCGGGACGAGCAGTACTTC. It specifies CASSWTAQGARDEQYF.

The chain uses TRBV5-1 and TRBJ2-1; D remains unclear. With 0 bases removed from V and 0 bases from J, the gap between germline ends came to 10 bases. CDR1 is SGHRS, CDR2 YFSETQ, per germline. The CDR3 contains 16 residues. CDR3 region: CASSLGVLSSYNEQFF. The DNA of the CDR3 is TGCGCCAGCAGCTTGGGGGTGCTAAGCTCCTACAATGAGCAGTTCTTC.

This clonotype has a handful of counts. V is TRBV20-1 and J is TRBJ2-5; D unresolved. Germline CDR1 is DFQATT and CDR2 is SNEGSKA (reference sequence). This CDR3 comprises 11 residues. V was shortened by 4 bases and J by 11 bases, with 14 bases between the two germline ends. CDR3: CSATDGPTQYF. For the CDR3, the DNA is TGCAGTGCTACAGACGGCCCTACACAGTACTTC.

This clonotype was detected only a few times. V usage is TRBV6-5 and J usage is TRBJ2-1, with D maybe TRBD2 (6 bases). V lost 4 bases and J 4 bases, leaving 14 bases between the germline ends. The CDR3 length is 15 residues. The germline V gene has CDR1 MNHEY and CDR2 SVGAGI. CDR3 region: CASSFTSSQYNEQFF. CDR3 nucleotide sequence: TGTGCCAGCAGTTTCACTAGCTCCCAGTACAATGAGCAGTTCTTC.

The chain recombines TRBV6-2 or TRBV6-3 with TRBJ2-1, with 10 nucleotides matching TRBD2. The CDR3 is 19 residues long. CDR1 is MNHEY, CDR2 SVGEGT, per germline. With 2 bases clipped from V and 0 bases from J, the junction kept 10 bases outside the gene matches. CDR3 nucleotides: TGTGCCAGCAGTTACAGCAAAGAACCTAGCGGGAGCTCCTACAATGAGCAGTTCTTC. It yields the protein CASSYSKEPSGSSYNEQFF.

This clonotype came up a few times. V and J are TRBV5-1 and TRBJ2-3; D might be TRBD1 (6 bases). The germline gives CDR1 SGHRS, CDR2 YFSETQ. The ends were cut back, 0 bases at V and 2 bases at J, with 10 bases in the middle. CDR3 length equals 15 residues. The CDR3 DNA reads TGCGCCAGCAGCTTGGCGGGACAAACCACAGATACGCAGTATTTT. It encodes CASSLAGQTTDTQYF.

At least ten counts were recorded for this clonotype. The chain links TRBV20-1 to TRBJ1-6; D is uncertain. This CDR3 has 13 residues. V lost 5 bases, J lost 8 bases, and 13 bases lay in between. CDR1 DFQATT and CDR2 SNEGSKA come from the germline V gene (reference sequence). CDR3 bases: TGCAGTGCTTCGATGGGTAGGGATTCACCCCTCCACTTT. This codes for CSASMGRDSPLHF.

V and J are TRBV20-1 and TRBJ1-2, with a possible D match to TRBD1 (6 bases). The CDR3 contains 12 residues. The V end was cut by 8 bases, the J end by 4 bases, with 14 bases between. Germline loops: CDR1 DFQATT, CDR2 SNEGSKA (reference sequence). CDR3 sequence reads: CSHPGVSYGYTF. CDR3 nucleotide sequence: TGCAGTCACCCAGGGGTTAGCTATGGCTACACCTTC.

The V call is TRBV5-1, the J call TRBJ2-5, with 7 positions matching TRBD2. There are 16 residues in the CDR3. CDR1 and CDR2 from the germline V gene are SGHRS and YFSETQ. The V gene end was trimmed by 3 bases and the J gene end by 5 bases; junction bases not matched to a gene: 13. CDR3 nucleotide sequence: TGCGCCAGCAGCTCCCCTCGGGCGGGAGCCCGGGAGACCCAGTACTTC. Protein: CASSSPRAGARETQYF.